The 27 T cell receptor beta chains given below trace back to one sample, sequenced in a study of molecular identifiers for immune sequencing clone quantification. Each CDR3 protein gets one entry after TCRdb re-called the PCR reads with MiXCR. The data show some 650,000 distinct CDR3 sequences, just under 20% seen once. The source material was naive CD8+ T cells from blood, with Jurkat cell RNA spiked in. This sample's subset: FACS-sorted CD8+CD4-CCR7+CD45RA+ naive T cells. These TCRs come from a human donor in good health. Some libraries in this study had Jurkat cell RNA spiked in.

This clonotype was found many times. The chain links TRBV11-2 to TRBJ2-5; TRBD2 agrees at 8 bases. V was pared by 8 bases and J by 1 base, with 6 bases of the junction left unmatched. Germline V CDR1 and CDR2: SGHAT, FQNNGV. The CDR3 extends over 14 amino acids. CDR3 bases: TGTGCCAGCGGCCAAGCGGGGGTCCAAGAGACCCAGTACTTC. It is translated as CASGQAGVQETQYF.

This clonotype was recorded many times. The CDR3 sequence is CSATSLGQGAGDTQYF. For the CDR3, the DNA is TGCAGTGCAACAAGTCTAGGACAGGGGGCTGGAGATACGCAGTATTTT. This rearrangement joins TRBV20-1 to TRBJ2-3; 11 nucleotides agree with TRBD1. Trimming took 6 bases from V and 5 from J; bases not matched to a gene: 13. The CDR3 sequence is 16 residues long. Germline V gene sequence: CDR1 DFQATT, CDR2 SNEGSKA (reference sequence).

This clonotype was detected many times. This chain joins TRBV19 and TRBJ2-1; tentatively, D is TRBD2 (6 bases). The germline V gene encodes CDR1 LNHDA and CDR2 SQIVND (reference sequence). This CDR3 region has 16 residues. Trimming removed 0 bases at V and 0 bases at J, with 9 bases between. CDR3 loop: CASSIDGGSSYNEQFF. In DNA, the CDR3 is TGTGCCAGTAGTATAGACGGAGGGAGCTCCTACAATGAGCAGTTCTTC.

The chain combines TRBV4-3 with TRBJ2-3; D might be TRBD2 (6 bases). Trimming removed 4 bases from V and 3 bases from J, with 20 bases in between. The CDR3 covers 17 residues. Germline CDR1 and CDR2: LGHNA and YSLEER. CDR3 coding DNA: TGCGCCAGCAGCCCACCCGCAACGACGGGGAGGACAGATACGCAGTATTTT. Its protein product is CASSPPATTGRTDTQYF.

This clonotype was recorded many times. The CDR3 loop is CASSLPYPGTSSYGNQPQHF. The CDR3 DNA reads TGTGCCAGCAGCTTACCGTACCCGGGAACCTCTTCGTACGGGAATCAGCCCCAGCATTTT. The chain is built from TRBV7-9 and TRBJ1-5, with D hard to call. CDR1 is SEHNR, CDR2 FQNEAQ, per germline (reference sequence). The CDR3 is 20 residues long. The germline V and J ends were trimmed by 2 bases and 4 bases, with 27 bases remaining between them. The variable domain in full, completed from reference TRBV7-9 and TRBJ1-5, reads DTGVSQNPRHKITKRGQNVTFRCDPISEHNRLYWYRQTLGQGPEFLTYFQNEAQLEKSRLLSDRFSAERPKGSFSTLEIQRTEQGDSAMYLCASSLPYPGTSSYGNQPQHFGDGTRLSIL.

Concerning this clonotype itself: This clone may be a read error of a much larger clone one base away. V is TRBV7-9 and J is TRBJ2-3; perhaps TRBD1 as D (6 bases). The end of the DNA is better explained by TRBJ1-5, so the J call may be wrong. The length of the CDR3 is 16 residues. Germline lookup yields CDR1 SEHNR and CDR2 FQNEAQ (reference sequence). CDR3 nucleotide sequence: TGTGCCAGCAGCTTACTTGGGGGGCCAGGCACAGATACGCAGCATTTT. Protein product: CASSLLGGPGTDTQHF.

Many counts were recorded for this clonotype. V is TRBV7-9 and J is TRBJ2-2; 9 bases agree with TRBD1. The CDR3 totals 17 residues. CDR1 and CDR2 (germline): SEHNR, FQNEAQ (reference sequence). V lost 2 bases, J lost 5 bases, and 9 bases stayed unmatched. The CDR3 DNA follows: TGTGCCAGCAGCTTAATCCTACAGGGGGCACGAACCGGGGAGCTGTTTTTT. This encodes CASSLILQGARTGELFF.

This clonotype was observed at least ten times. The chain links TRBV29-1 to TRBJ2-7; D remains unclear. Germline CDR1 SQVTM, CDR2 ANQGSEA. Deletions cut 5 bases from V and 5 bases from J, with 10 bases between. The CDR3 contains 11 residues. For the CDR3, the DNA is TGCAGCGTTTTGACTTACCACGAGCAGTACTTC. Protein: CSVLTYHEQYF.

In its sample, this clonotype was seen many times. CDR3: CASSSSSMADTQYF. In DNA, the CDR3 is TGTGCCAGCAGTTCAAGTAGCATGGCAGATACGCAGTATTTT. The chain joins TRBV6-2 or TRBV6-3 to TRBJ2-3; D uncertain. Trimming removed 4 bases from V and 4 bases from J, with 12 bases in between. CDR1 is MNHEY, CDR2 SVGEGT, per germline. The CDR3 covers 14 residues.

This clonotype was seen many times. The chain links TRBV21-1 to TRBJ2-5; whether TRBD2, the table's D call, matches the DNA was not checked. TRBV21-1 is a documented pseudogene. The CDR3 extends over 17 amino acids. As DNA, the CDR3 is TGTGCCAGCAGCAGACTTAGAGGGAGACTAGCGAGAGAGACCCAGTACTTC. Amino acid sequence: CASSRLRGRLARETQYF.

In its sample, this clonotype was seen a few times. The chain combines TRBV9 with TRBJ2-2, with TRBD1 matching 9 bases. This CDR3 region has 17 residues. With V trimmed by 0 bases and J by 4 bases, 7 bases remained unmatched. CDR1 is SGDLS and CDR2 is YYNGEE in the germline V gene. For the CDR3, the DNA is TGTGCCAGCAGCGTAGTGGTCGGGACAGGGCTCACCGGGGAGCTGTTTTTT. Translation gives CASSVVVGTGLTGELFF.

This clonotype has ten or more counts. The genes are TRBV25-1 and TRBJ2-5, with 7 bases fitting TRBD1. The CDR3 extends over 15 amino acids. J was trimmed by 4 bases and V by 3 bases; bases with no gene match: 8. In germline, CDR1 is MGHDK, CDR2 SYGVNS. CDR3 loop: CASSETGTVRETQYF. The CDR3 nucleotides are TGTGCCAGCAGTGAGACCGGGACAGTGCGAGAGACCCAGTACTTC.

V is TRBV6-2 or TRBV6-3 and J is TRBJ2-2, with 9 bases aligning to TRBD1. The CDR3 is 17 amino acids. With V trimmed by 0 bases and J by 3 bases, 5 bases remained unmatched. Germline CDR1 and CDR2: MNHEY and SVGEGT. DNA for the CDR3: TGTGCCAGCAGTTACTCGCTGGACAGGGGCGACACCGGGGAGCTGTTTTTT. The encoded protein is CASSYSLDRGDTGELFF.

The sample holds many counts of this clonotype. The chain employs TRBV9 and TRBJ1-3; D gene ambiguous. The CDR3 is 12 amino acids. V lost 3 bases to trimming and J lost 5 bases, with 6 bases between them. CDR1 and CDR2 from the germline V gene are SGDLS and YYNGEE. CDR3 region: CASSGPRNTIYF. CDR3 nucleotide sequence: TGTGCCAGCAGCGGCCCTAGAAACACCATATATTTT. Variable domain in full (rest from reference TRBV9 and TRBJ1-3): DSGVTQTPKHLITATGQRVTLRCSPRSGDLSVYWYQQSLDQGLQFLIQYYNGEERAKGNILERFSAQQFPDLHSELNLSSLELGDSALYFCASSGPRNTIYFGEGSWLTVV.

This clonotype was recorded a few times. The chain joins TRBV19 to TRBJ2-1; the D gene is possibly TRBD1 (6 bases). V gave up 7 bases and J gave up 0 bases, with 13 bases separating them. CDR1 is LNHDA and CDR2 is SQIVND in the germline V gene (reference sequence). This CDR3 comprises 15 residues. The CDR3 is CASTPTGYSYNEQFF. In nucleotides, the CDR3 is TGTGCCAGTACACCGACAGGCTACTCCTACAATGAGCAGTTCTTC.

This clonotype was observed a handful of times. A much larger clone lies one base from this, so it may be a read error. This chain uses TRBV6-5 with TRBJ2-7; D is perhaps TRBD1 or TRBD2 (5 bases each). The CDR3 length is 13 residues. V was cut by 5 bases and J by 4 bases, with 12 bases left in between. Germline CDR1 reads MNHEY; CDR2 reads SVGAGI. The CDR3 DNA is TGTGCCAGCAGTGTCGGGGCAGGGTACGAGCAGTACTTC. Amino acid sequence: CASSVGAGYEQYF.

CDR3 in DNA: TGTGCCAGCAGTTACTTGGCGGGAGTCAATGAGCAGTACTTC. Translated: CASSYLAGVNEQYF. The V call is TRBV6-2 or TRBV6-3, the J call TRBJ2-5; 7 positions match TRBD2. V lost 1 base, J lost 11 bases, and 10 bases stayed unmatched. This CDR3 has 14 residues. The germline V gene encodes CDR1 MNHEY and CDR2 SVGEGT.

This clonotype was observed at least ten times. CDR3 in DNA: TGCGCCAGCAGCCAAGCCAGTGCGGGACAGAGGTACGAGCAGTACTTC. Protein sequence: CASSQASAGQRYEQYF. The V gene is TRBV4-1, the J gene TRBJ2-7; D might be TRBD1 (7 bases). The germline V gene has CDR1 MGHRA and CDR2 YSYEKL. Trimming removed 1 base at V and 4 bases at J, with 17 bases between. The CDR3 runs to 16 residues.

This clonotype has a count of ten or more. J is TRBJ1-1 and V is TRBV6-1; no reliable D call. Per germline, CDR1 MNHNS and CDR2 SASEGT. Trimming pared 0 bases from V and 4 bases from J, leaving 6 bases between. The CDR3 loop spans 13 amino acids. The CDR3 DNA sequence: TGTGCCAGCAGTGAAGCGCCATTCACTGAAGCTTTCTTT. Amino acid sequence: CASSEAPFTEAFF.

This clonotype occurred a few times. The V and J genes are TRBV5-6 and TRBJ2-7; TRBD1 aligns across 11 bases. The germline CDR1 and CDR2 sequences are SGHDT and YYEEEE. The CDR3 has 15 amino acids. J lost 2 bases, V lost 3 bases, and 4 bases had no gene match. CDR3 amino acids: CASSSQGQGAYEQYF. Written as DNA, the CDR3 is TGTGCCAGCAGCTCCCAGGGACAGGGGGCCTACGAGCAGTACTTC.

This clonotype was recorded at least ten times. The chain has TRBV10-3 and TRBJ2-7; 7 nucleotides line up with TRBD1. Germline V gives CDR1 ENHRY, CDR2 SYGVKD. The V gene end was trimmed by 3 bases and the J gene end by 3 bases; junction bases not matched to a gene: 5. The CDR3 sequence is 14 residues long. CDR3 in amino acids: CAISELGQYYEQYF. As DNA, the CDR3 is TGTGCCATCAGTGAATTGGGACAGTACTACGAGCAGTACTTC.

This clonotype was found a few times. J is TRBJ2-7 and V is TRBV20-1; 12 nucleotides line up with TRBD2. Germline loops: CDR1 DFQATT, CDR2 SNEGSKA (reference sequence). With V trimmed by 0 bases and J by 2 bases, 14 bases remained unmatched. The CDR3 loop spans 19 amino acids. The CDR3: CSARDIQVLAGGKTYEQYF. The CDR3 DNA is TGCAGTGCTAGAGATATCCAGGTTCTAGCGGGAGGGAAAACCTACGAGCAGTACTTC.

This clonotype was observed many times. The J gene is TRBJ1-1, the V gene TRBV6-1; D gene uncertain. The CDR3 contains 12 residues. The V end lost 6 bases, the J end lost 3 bases, and 8 bases lay between the germline ends. Germline V CDR1 and CDR2: MNHNS, SASEGT. CDR3 protein: CASRGLDTEAFF. CDR3 nucleotide sequence: TGTGCCAGCAGGGGCTTGGACACTGAAGCTTTCTTT.

This clonotype was detected ten times or more. This chain joins TRBV30 and TRBJ2-5, with D unclear. The CDR3 consists of 11 residues. Trimming cost V 2 bases and J 0 bases, with 1 base left between them. Germline CDR1 is GTSNPN and CDR2 is SVGIG (reference sequence). CDR3 nucleotides: TGTGCCTGGAGTAACCAAGAGACCCAGTACTTC. Translation gives CAWSNQETQYF.

This clonotype was counted a few times. The rearrangement uses TRBV12-3 or TRBV12-4 and TRBJ2-2, with D hard to call. The CDR3 length is 16 residues. Trimming stripped 6 bases from V and 7 bases from J, with 21 bases between. The chain's CDR3 is CASSEPRHGPSGELFF. Written as DNA, the CDR3 is TGTGCCAGCAGCGAACCCAGACACGGCCCTAGCGGGGAGCTGTTTTTT.

This clonotype was seen a handful of times. The V and J genes are TRBV7-2 and TRBJ1-4; possibly TRBD1 for D (6 bases). Germline loops: CDR1 SGHTA, CDR2 FQGNSA. V was trimmed by 5 bases and J by 8 bases, leaving 15 bases between them. CDR3 length equals 14 residues. CDR3 DNA: TGTGCCAGCAGCCGGGGGGCAGGGGACGAAAAACTGTTTTTT. This codes for CASSRGAGDEKLFF. The whole variable domain, filled in from reference TRBV7-2 and TRBJ1-4, reads GAGVSQSPSNKVTEKGKDVELRCDPISGHTALYWYRQSLGQGLEFLIYFQGNSAPDKSGLPSDRFSAERTGGSVSTLTIQRTQQEDSAVYLCASSRGAGDEKLFFGSGTQLSVL.

This clonotype was seen at least ten times. This rearrangement joins TRBV6-2 or TRBV6-3 to TRBJ2-1, with D possibly TRBD2 on 6 matching bases. Trimming cost V 5 bases and J 4 bases, with 9 bases left between them. The CDR3 is 13 residues long. Per the germline V gene, CDR1 is MNHEY and CDR2 is SVGEGT. CDR3 amino acids: CASSTSPYNEQFF. CDR3 DNA sequence: TGTGCCAGCAGTACTAGCCCATACAATGAGCAGTTCTTC.